A single sample gave rise to the 31 T cell receptor beta chains below, sequenced in a study of T-cell reconstitution after alpha-beta-depleted transplantation in children (dated by TCRdb to the mid-2010s). The treatment or condition label for this specimen denotes: allogeneic hematopoietic cell transplantation with graft depleted of TCRalphabeta T cells and CD19 B cells. The library relied on PCR. For sequencing, an Illumina HiSeq 2500 was employed. To normalize quantification of the TCRbeta repertoire, the TCR libraries were built with molecular barcoding that relied on unique molecular identifiers. TCRdb reprocessing: public reads trimmed at Q25 with fastp, clones called with MiXCR, in-frame beta chains kept. Every entry covers one CDR3 protein and lists the most common genes and DNA from its rows. The sample has roughly 70,000 distinct CDR3 sequences on record, 4.9% of them singletons. The ten largest clonotypes hold 15% to 20% of the sample.

The material was PBMCs, mostly from graft donor cells, obtained 180 days after TCRalphabeta/CD19-depleted stem cell transplant. These receptors were taken from a boy less than two years old who had a stem cell transplant for acute myeloid leukemia, so the T cells may come from the graft donor.

This clonotype was counted ten times or more. V is TRBV20-1 and J is TRBJ2-3, with 7 nucleotides matching TRBD1. This CDR3 spans 13 amino acids. CDR1 and CDR2 (germline): DFQATT, SNEGSKA (reference sequence). Losses at the gene ends were 0 bases for V and 5 bases for J; bases not matched to a gene: 2. CDR3 residues: CSARETGRDTQYF. CDR3 bases: TGCAGTGCTAGAGAGACAGGGAGAGATACGCAGTATTTT.

This clonotype has a single count. This sequence joins TRBV20-1 and TRBJ2-2; 8 positions match TRBD1. The V segment lost 4 bases and the J segment 6 bases; nucleotides outside the gene matches: 10. The CDR3 has 15 amino acids. Germline CDR1 reads DFQATT; CDR2 reads SNEGSKA (reference sequence). CDR3 in DNA: TGCAGTGCTACACCGAGGACAGGGTTCCCCGGGGAGCTGTTTTTT. It specifies CSATPRTGFPGELFF.

This clonotype was counted at least ten times. CDR3 in DNA: TGTGCCAGCAGCCAAGATTTGACAGCCACTGAAGCTTTCTTT. Protein: CASSQDLTATEAFF. V gene TRBV3-1 combines with J gene TRBJ1-1; D is perhaps TRBD1 (5 bases). Trimming removed 0 bases from V and 4 bases from J, with 9 bases in between. CDR3 length: 14 amino acids. Germline V CDR1 and CDR2: LGHDT, YNNKEL (reference sequence). The entire variable domain, with the rest obtained from reference TRBV3-1 and TRBJ1-1, is as follows: DTAVSQTPKYLVTQMGNDKSIKCEQNLGHDTMYWYKQDSKKFLKIMFSYNNKELIINETVPNRFSPKSPDKAHLNLHINSLELGDSAVYFCASSQDLTATEAFFGQGTRLTVV.

This clonotype was seen repeatedly, ten times or more. The J gene is TRBJ2-1, the V gene TRBV11-3; 8 nucleotides align to TRBD2. There are 15 residues in the CDR3. The germline CDR1 and CDR2 sequences are SGHNT and YENEEA. V was clipped by 7 bases and J by 3 bases; unmatched bases: 8. In DNA, the CDR3 is TGTGCCAGCACCTTCGGCGGGGGGAGCTACAATGAGCAGTTCTTC. Translation: CASTFGGGSYNEQFF.

This clonotype was detected only a few times. The chain is built from TRBV14 and TRBJ2-7; 9 bases are a match to TRBD1. Germline trimming cut 6 bases from V and 2 bases from J; bases unmatched to any gene: 5. Germline V gene lookup returns CDR1 SGHDN and CDR2 FVKESK. This CDR3 contains 14 residues. CDR3 sequence: CASSRDRATYEQYF. Here the CDR3 DNA reads TGTGCCAGCAGTCGGGACAGGGCCACCTACGAGCAGTACTTC.

This clonotype was observed many times. The V call is TRBV15, the J call TRBJ2-3, with D unresolved. The CDR3 is made up of 15 amino acids. Germline CDR1 LNHNV, CDR2 YYDKDF (reference sequence). Trimming left V 0 bases short and J 7 bases short, with 14 bases between. The CDR3 is CATSRDRTIMYTQYF. The CDR3 bases are TGTGCCACCAGCAGAGACCGGACCATCATGTATACGCAGTATTTT.

This clonotype was seen at least ten times. V gene TRBV30 combines with J gene TRBJ2-6; weak D call: TRBD1 (5 bases). This CDR3 spans 14 amino acids. The V and J ends lost 3 bases and 1 base respectively, with 7 bases between them. In germline, CDR1 is GTSNPN, CDR2 SVGIG (reference sequence). The DNA for the CDR3 is TGTGCCTGGAGGCGACAGTCTGGGGCCAACGTCCTGACTTTC. Translated, it gives CAWRRQSGANVLTF. Full variable domain (rest looked up from reference TRBV30 and TRBJ2-6): SQTIHQWPATLVQPVGSPLSLECTVEGTSNPNLYWYRQAAGRGLQLLFYSVGIGQISSEVPQNLSASRPQDRQFILSSKKLLLSDSGFYLCAWRRQSGANVLTFGAGSRLTVL.

Here the CDR3 reads CAWSASGAEQFF. For the CDR3, the DNA is TGTGCCTGGAGCGCTAGCGGGGCTGAGCAGTTCTTC. V and J are TRBV30 and TRBJ2-1, with TRBD2 matching 9 bases. The CDR3 has 12 amino acids. V trimming: 3 bases; J trimming: 9 bases; junction bases outside the gene matches: 3. Germline CDR1 and CDR2: GTSNPN and SVGIG (reference sequence).

This clonotype showed up many times. In nucleotides, the CDR3 is TGCAGTGCTAGAAGCTCCTATAATTCACCCCTCCACTTT. Protein: CSARSSYNSPLHF. This rearrangement joins TRBV20-1 to TRBJ1-6; no firm D call. The CDR3 covers 13 residues. Germline CDR1 is DFQATT and CDR2 is SNEGSKA (reference sequence). V was clipped by 2 bases and J by 0 bases, with 2 bases between them.

In its sample, this clonotype was seen many times. J is TRBJ2-7 and V is TRBV20-1; TRBD1 matches at 10 bases. The CDR3 sequence is 14 residues long. Germline V gene data show CDR1 as DFQATT and CDR2 as SNEGSKA (reference sequence). Trimming cost V 3 bases and J 2 bases; bases outside gene matches: 4. The CDR3 nucleotides are TGCAGTGCTAGGGCAGGACAGGGGGCCTACGAGCAGTACTTC. Translated: CSARAGQGAYEQYF.

This chain joins TRBV20-1 and TRBJ2-5; TRBD2 aligns across 8 bases. Unmatched junction bases numbered 19, after V lost 2 bases and J lost 2 bases. Per the germline V gene, CDR1 is DFQATT and CDR2 is SNEGSKA (reference sequence). This CDR3 is 19 amino acids long. The CDR3 DNA sequence: TGCAGTGCTAGATCTGGTGGCGGGTTGCGAGCGGGGGAACAAGAGACCCAGTACTTC. Amino acids: CSARSGGGLRAGEQETQYF.

V gene TRBV4-3 combines with J gene TRBJ1-1, with TRBD1 matching 7 bases. CDR1 is LGHNA, CDR2 YSLEER, per germline. Trimming at V came to 3 bases and at J to 5 bases, leaving 15 bases not matched to a gene. The CDR3 has 17 residues. CDR3 DNA: TGCGCCAGCAGCCAGGGTTCCGGACAAGGGGGCAGAACTGAAGCTTTCTTT. It encodes CASSQGSGQGGRTEAFF.

This clonotype came up many times. This chain joins TRBV13 and TRBJ1-5, with a possible D match to TRBD1 (5 bases). V lost 0 bases to trimming and J lost 3 bases, with 6 bases between them. The CDR3 consists of 14 residues. Germline lookup yields CDR1 PRHDT and CDR2 FYEKMQ (reference sequence). CDR3 in amino acids: CASSLGRVNQPQHF. The DNA for the CDR3 is TGTGCCAGCAGCTTAGGCAGGGTCAATCAGCCCCAGCATTTT.

This clonotype was found many times. The rearrangement links TRBV23-1 to TRBJ2-2, with a weak D call TRBD2 (6 bases). TRBV23-1 belongs to the ORF category, with a function that is uncertain. The CDR3 covers 15 residues. This CDR3 reads CAKHGGVICGGELFF. In nucleotides, the CDR3 is TGCGCAAAGCATGGCGGGGTGATTTGCGGCGGGGAGCTGTTTTTT.

The rearrangement joins TRBV6-5 to TRBJ1-1; D is undetermined. Between the trimmed V and J ends, which lost 4 bases and 4 bases, there was a span of 22 bases. The CDR3 is made up of 17 amino acids. The germline V gene encodes CDR1 MNHEY and CDR2 SVGAGI. CDR3 bases: TGTGCCAGCAGTTCCAACGGGGAGGGAGGACTCTCCACTGAAGCTTTCTTT. This codes for CASSSNGEGGLSTEAFF.

Regarding this clonotype: It may be a read error: a sequence one base away is much more abundant. The chain uses TRBV5-4 and TRBJ1-1; no firm D call. The ends were cut back, 4 bases at V and 1 base at J, with 11 bases in the middle. The CDR3 runs to 14 residues. Germline V gene sequence: CDR1 SGHNT, CDR2 YYREEE (reference sequence). The DNA for the CDR3 is TGTGCCAGCAGCGTGTGGTTGGGGAACACTGAAGCTTTCTTT. Residues: CASSVWLGNTEAFF.

This clonotype was recorded many times. This chain connects TRBV4-3 to TRBJ2-7; possibly TRBD1 for D (7 bases). From germline, CDR1 is LGHNA and CDR2 YSLEER. This CDR3 has 17 amino acids. Trimming removed 0 bases from V and 0 bases from J, with 15 bases in between. Here the CDR3 reads CASSQDRGWTGSYEQYF. CDR3 nucleotide sequence: TGCGCCAGCAGCCAAGATCGGGGGTGGACAGGCTCCTACGAGCAGTACTTC.

The chain combines TRBV2 with TRBJ2-2, with TRBD2 matching 15 bases. Germline loops: CDR1 SNHLY, CDR2 FYNNEI. This CDR3 contains 19 residues. The CDR3 reads CTFSAAGTSGGSYTGELFF. In nucleotides, the CDR3 is TGTACCTTCAGTGCCGCCGGGACTAGCGGGGGGTCATACACCGGGGAGCTGTTTTTT. The full variable domain, completed using reference TRBV2 and TRBJ2-2, is EPEVTQTPSHQVTQMGQEVILRCVPISNHLYFYWYRQILGQKVEFLVSFYNNEISEKSEIFDDQFSVERPDGSNFTLKIRSTKLEDSAMYFCTFSAAGTSGGSYTGELFFGEGSRLTVL.

This clonotype came up many times. This chain links TRBV4-3 with TRBJ1-2, with 10 bases that match TRBD1. Per the germline V gene, CDR1 is LGHNA and CDR2 is YSLEER. The junction had 9 bases not matched to a gene; V was cut back by 1 base and J by 7 bases. The length of the CDR3 is 16 residues. The CDR3 loop reads CASSQVGDRGRGGYTF. The CDR3 bases are TGCGCCAGCAGCCAAGTAGGGGACAGGGGAAGAGGTGGCTACACCTTC.

This clonotype was recorded at least ten times. The chain recombines TRBV7-9 with TRBJ1-4; a possible D gene is TRBD1 (6 bases). The CDR3 is 16 amino acids. Germline V gene data show CDR1 as SEHNR and CDR2 as FQNEAQ (reference sequence). Trimming left V 5 bases short and J 1 base short, with 14 bases between. CDR3 sequence (DNA): TGTGCCAGCAGCGACTACAGGGATGGAACTAATGAAAAACTGTTTTTT. The encoded protein is CASSDYRDGTNEKLFF.

In its sample, this clonotype was seen many times. The chain employs TRBV7-2 and TRBJ2-7; D is unresolved. In germline, CDR1 is SGHTA, CDR2 FQGNSA. The CDR3 length is 14 residues. The V gene lost 0 bases and the J gene lost 1 base, with 7 bases spanning the gap. In DNA form, the CDR3 reads TGTGCCAGCAGCTTAGCGCCCGGATCCTACGAGCAGTACGTC. Translation: CASSLAPGSYEQYV.

This clonotype came up many times. The chain has TRBV12-3 or TRBV12-4 and TRBJ2-5; D possibly corresponds to TRBD2 (5 bases). The CDR3 contains 14 residues. Trimming took off 7 bases at V and 4 bases at J, with 16 bases between the two ends. The CDR3 nucleotides are TGTGCCAGCACCACCCGCGGCGGGTTAGAGACCCAGTACTTC. Its protein is CASTTRGGLETQYF.

This clonotype was counted at least ten times. Written as DNA, the CDR3 is TGCGCCAGCAGCGTTCGGGGTGACGCTTACGAGCAGTACGTC. Its translation is CASSVRGDAYEQYV. The chain carries TRBV5-1 and TRBJ2-7; TRBD2 is a possible D gene (5 bases). V was shortened by 4 bases and J by 4 bases, with 15 bases between the two germline ends. This CDR3 is 14 amino acids long. In germline, CDR1 is SGHRS, CDR2 YFSETQ.

This clonotype has ten or more counts. The rearrangement uses TRBV5-5 and TRBJ2-5; tentatively, D is TRBD2 (6 bases). The CDR3 has 12 amino acids. Germline-derived CDR1 and CDR2 are SGHKS and YYEKEE (reference sequence). Trimming stripped 5 bases from V and 3 bases from J, with 8 bases between. The CDR3 reads CASRWGEETQYF. For the CDR3, the DNA is TGTGCCAGCAGATGGGGGGAAGAGACCCAGTACTTC.

This clonotype was seen many times. The chain employs TRBV27 and TRBJ2-3, with 10 bases aligning to TRBD2. The germline gives CDR1 MNHEY, CDR2 SMNVEV (reference sequence). This CDR3 has 18 residues. With V trimmed by 6 bases and J by 1 base, 13 bases remained unmatched. CDR3 sequence (DNA): TGTGCCAGCAGACCCGGGACTAGCGCCCACAGGGGCACAGATACGCAGTATTTT. Amino acids: CASRPGTSAHRGTDTQYF.

This clonotype was observed many times. This CDR3 is CASSLRVEETQYF. In DNA form, the CDR3 reads TGCGCCAGCAGCCTAAGGGTCGAAGAGACCCAGTACTTC. V is TRBV5-1 and J is TRBJ2-5; D is unresolved. The CDR3 spans 13 residues. Trimming cost V 4 bases and J 3 bases, with 10 bases left between them. CDR1 and CDR2 (germline): SGHRS, YFSETQ.

In its sample, this clonotype was seen many times. The chain links TRBV24-1 to TRBJ2-2; possible D gene TRBD1, 7 bases. Germline CDR1 and CDR2: KGHDR and SFDVKD. The germline V and J ends were trimmed by 1 base and 6 bases, with 11 bases remaining between them. The CDR3 sequence is 15 residues long. Here the CDR3 DNA reads TGTGCCACCAGTGATTTCCTCAGGGGGGCCGGGGAGCTGTTTTTT. Protein product: CATSDFLRGAGELFF.

This clonotype was counted ten times or more. CDR3 nucleotide sequence: TGCAGCGTTGCGGTCAATGAGCAGTTCTTC. Its translation: CSVAVNEQFF. The V and J genes are TRBV29-1 and TRBJ2-1; no firm D call. V was shortened by 4 bases and J by 6 bases, with 4 bases between the two germline ends. The germline V gene encodes CDR1 SQVTM and CDR2 ANQGSEA. The CDR3 loop spans 10 amino acids.

This clonotype showed up many times. The chain uses TRBV19 and TRBJ2-7, with 7 bases matching TRBD1. The CDR3 sequence is 14 residues long. V shed 6 bases, J shed 0 bases, and the junction held 5 bases outside the gene matches. The germline gives CDR1 LNHDA, CDR2 SQIVND (reference sequence). This CDR3 is CASSGQASSYEQYF. The CDR3 coding sequence is TGTGCCAGTAGCGGACAGGCGAGCTCCTACGAGCAGTACTTC.

The chain employs TRBV4-2 and TRBJ1-5, with 8 bases that match TRBD1. This CDR3 is 15 amino acids long. From germline, CDR1 is LGHNA and CDR2 YNFKEQ. J gave up 5 bases and V 10 bases, and 13 bases lay outside the gene matches. The CDR3 reads CAIGPQDRADQPQHF. DNA for the CDR3: TGTGCCATCGGCCCCCAGGACAGGGCGGATCAGCCCCAGCATTTT.

In this sample, this clonotype turned up many times. The J gene is TRBJ1-6, the V gene TRBV12-3 or TRBV12-4; D is perhaps TRBD1 (6 bases). Between the trimmed V and J ends, which lost 7 bases and 7 bases, there was a span of 14 bases. The CDR3 consists of 14 residues. As DNA, the CDR3 is TGTGCCAGCACCGCAGACAGGTTCAATTCACCCCTCCACTTT. It codes for CASTADRFNSPLHF.